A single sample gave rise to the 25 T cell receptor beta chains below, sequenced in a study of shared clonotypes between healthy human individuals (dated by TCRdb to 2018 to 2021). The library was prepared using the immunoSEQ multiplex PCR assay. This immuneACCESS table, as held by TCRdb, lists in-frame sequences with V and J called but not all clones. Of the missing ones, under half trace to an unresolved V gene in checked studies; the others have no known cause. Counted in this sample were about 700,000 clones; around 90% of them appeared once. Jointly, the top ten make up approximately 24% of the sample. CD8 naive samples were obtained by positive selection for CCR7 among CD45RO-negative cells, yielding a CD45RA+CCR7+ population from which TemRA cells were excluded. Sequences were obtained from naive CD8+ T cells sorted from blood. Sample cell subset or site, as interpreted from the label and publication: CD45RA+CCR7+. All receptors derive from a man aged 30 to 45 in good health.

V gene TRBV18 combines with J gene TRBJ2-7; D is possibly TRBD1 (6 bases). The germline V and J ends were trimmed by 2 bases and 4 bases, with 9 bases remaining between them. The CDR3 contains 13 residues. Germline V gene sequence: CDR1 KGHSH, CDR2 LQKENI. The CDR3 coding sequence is TGTGCCAGCTCACCAACAGGGCGGTACGAGCAGTACTTC. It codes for CASSPTGRYEQYF.

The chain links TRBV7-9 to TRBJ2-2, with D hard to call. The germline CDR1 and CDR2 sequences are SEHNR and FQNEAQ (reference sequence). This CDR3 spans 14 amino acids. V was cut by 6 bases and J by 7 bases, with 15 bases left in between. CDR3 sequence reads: CASRLERTDGELFF. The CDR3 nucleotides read TGTGCCAGCAGACTTGAACGGACGGACGGGGAGCTGTTTTTT. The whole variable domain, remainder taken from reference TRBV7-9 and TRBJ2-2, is DTGVSQNPRHKITKRGQNVTFRCDPISEHNRLYWYRQTLGQGPEFLTYFQNEAQLEKSRLLSDRFSAERPKGSFSTLEIQRTEQGDSAMYLCASRLERTDGELFFGEGSRLTVL.

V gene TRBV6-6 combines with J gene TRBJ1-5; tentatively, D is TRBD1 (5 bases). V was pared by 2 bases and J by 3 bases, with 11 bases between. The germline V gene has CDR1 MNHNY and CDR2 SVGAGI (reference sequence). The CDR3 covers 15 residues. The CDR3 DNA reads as TGTGCCAGCAGTTACGCCGACAGAATCAATCAGCCCCAGCATTTT. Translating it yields CASSYADRINQPQHF.

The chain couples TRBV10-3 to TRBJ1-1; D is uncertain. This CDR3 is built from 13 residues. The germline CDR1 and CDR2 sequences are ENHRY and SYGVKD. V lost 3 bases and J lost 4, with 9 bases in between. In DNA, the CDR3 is TGTGCCATCAGTGAAGGCTGGGGCACTGAAGCTTTCTTT. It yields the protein CAISEGWGTEAFF.

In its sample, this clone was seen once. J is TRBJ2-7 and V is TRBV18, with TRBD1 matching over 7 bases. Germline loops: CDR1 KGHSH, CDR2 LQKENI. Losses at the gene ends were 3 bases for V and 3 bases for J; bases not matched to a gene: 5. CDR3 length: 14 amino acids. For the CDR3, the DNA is TGTGCCAGCTCACCTCCAGCAGGGGGCTACGAGCAGTACTTC. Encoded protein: CASSPPAGGYEQYF.

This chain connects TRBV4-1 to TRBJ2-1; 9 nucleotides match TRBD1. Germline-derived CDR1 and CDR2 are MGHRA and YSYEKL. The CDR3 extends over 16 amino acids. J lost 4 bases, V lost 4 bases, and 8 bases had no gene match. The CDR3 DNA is TGCGCCAGCAGCCCTCTCGGGACAGGGAAATACAATGAGCAGTTCTTC. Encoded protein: CASSPLGTGKYNEQFF.

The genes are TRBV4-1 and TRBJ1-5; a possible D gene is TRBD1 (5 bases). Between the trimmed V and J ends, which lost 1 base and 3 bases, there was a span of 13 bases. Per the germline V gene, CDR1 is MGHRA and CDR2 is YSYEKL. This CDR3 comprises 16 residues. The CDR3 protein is CASSQVYRDFNQPQHF. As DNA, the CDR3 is TGCGCCAGCAGCCAAGTGTATCGGGACTTCAATCAGCCCCAGCATTTT.

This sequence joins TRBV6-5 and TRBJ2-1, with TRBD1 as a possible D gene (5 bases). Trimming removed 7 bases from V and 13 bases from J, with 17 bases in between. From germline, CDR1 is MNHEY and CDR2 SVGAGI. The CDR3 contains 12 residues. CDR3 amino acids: CASTTTGQRQFF. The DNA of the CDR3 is TGTGCCAGCACAACTACAGGCCAGCGACAGTTCTTC.

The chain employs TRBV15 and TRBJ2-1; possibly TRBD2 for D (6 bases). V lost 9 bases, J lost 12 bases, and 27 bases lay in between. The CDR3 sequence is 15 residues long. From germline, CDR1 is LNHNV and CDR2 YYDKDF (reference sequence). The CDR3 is CATAEAGTGLSGQFF. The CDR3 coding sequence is TGTGCCACTGCCGAGGCGGGGACGGGTCTTTCTGGGCAGTTCTTC.

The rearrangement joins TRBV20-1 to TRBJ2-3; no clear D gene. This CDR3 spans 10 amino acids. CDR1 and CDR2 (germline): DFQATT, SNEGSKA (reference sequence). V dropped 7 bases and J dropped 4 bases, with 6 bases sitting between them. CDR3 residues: CSVEPDTQYF. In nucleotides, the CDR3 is TGCAGTGTCGAGCCAGATACGCAGTATTTT.

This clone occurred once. CDR3 sequence (DNA): TGTGCCAGCAGCTGGGGCCGGACCAACACAGATACGCAGTATTTT. Residues: CASSWGRTNTDTQYF. The chain recombines TRBV7-8 with TRBJ2-3, with a tentative D call TRBD1 (5 bases). The CDR3 loop spans 15 amino acids. Germline assignment: CDR1 SGHVS and CDR2 FQNEAQ. With 4 bases removed from V and 2 bases from J, the gap between germline ends came to 13 bases.

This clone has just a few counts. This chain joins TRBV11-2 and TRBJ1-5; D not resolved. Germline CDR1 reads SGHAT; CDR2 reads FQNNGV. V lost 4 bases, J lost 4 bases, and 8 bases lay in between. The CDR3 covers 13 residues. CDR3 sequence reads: CASSYSANQPQHF. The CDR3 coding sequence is TGTGCCAGCAGCTATTCGGCTAATCAGCCCCAGCATTTT.

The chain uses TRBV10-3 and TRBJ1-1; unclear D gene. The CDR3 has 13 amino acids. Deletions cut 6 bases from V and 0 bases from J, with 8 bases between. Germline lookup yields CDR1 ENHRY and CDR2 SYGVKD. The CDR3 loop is CAISQNLNTEAFF. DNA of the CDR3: TGTGCCATCAGCCAAAATTTGAACACTGAAGCTTTCTTT.

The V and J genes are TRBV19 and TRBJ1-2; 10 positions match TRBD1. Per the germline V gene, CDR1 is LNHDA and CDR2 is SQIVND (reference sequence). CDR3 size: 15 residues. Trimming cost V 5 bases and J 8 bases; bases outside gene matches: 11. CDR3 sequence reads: CASSAWTGGGRGYTF. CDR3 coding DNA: TGTGCCAGTAGTGCATGGACAGGGGGTGGACGAGGCTACACCTTC.

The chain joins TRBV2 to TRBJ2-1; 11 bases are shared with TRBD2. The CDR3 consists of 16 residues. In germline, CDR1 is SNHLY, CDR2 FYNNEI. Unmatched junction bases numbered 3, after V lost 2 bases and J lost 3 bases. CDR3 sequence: CASSESLAGGYNEQFF. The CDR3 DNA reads TGTGCCAGCAGTGAAAGTCTAGCGGGAGGCTACAATGAGCAGTTCTTC.

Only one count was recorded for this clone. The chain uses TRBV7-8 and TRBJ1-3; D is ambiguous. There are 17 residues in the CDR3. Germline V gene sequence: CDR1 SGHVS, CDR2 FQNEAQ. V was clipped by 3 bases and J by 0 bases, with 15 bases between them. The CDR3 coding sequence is TGTGCCAGCAGCTTTCCGGCCGCAGGAGACTCTGGAAACACCATATATTTT. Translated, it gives CASSFPAAGDSGNTIYF.

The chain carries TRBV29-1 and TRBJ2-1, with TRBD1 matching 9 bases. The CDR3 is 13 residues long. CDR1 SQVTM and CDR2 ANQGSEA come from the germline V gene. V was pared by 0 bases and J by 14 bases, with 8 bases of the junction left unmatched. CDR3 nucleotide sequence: TGCAGCGTTGAAGATTCTGACAGGGGGTTGGAGTTCTTC. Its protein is CSVEDSDRGLEFF.

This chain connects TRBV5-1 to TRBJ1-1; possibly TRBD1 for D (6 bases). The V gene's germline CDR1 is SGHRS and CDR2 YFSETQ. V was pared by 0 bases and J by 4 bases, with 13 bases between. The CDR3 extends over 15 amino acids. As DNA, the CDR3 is TGCGCCAGCAGCTTGGCGGCCCAGGGGCCCACTGAAGCTTTCTTT. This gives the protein CASSLAAQGPTEAFF.

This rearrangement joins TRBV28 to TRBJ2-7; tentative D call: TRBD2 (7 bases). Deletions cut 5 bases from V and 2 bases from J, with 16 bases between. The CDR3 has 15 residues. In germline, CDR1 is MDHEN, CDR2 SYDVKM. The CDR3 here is CASSPPRGATYEQYF. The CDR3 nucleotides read TGTGCCAGCAGTCCCCCTCGGGGGGCGACCTACGAGCAGTACTTC. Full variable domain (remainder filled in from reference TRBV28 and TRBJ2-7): DVKVTQSSRYLVKRTGEKVFLECVQDMDHENMFWYRQDPGLGLRLIYFSYDVKMKEKGDIPEGYSVSREKKERFSLILESASTNQTSMYLCASSPPRGATYEQYFGPGTRLTVT.

The CDR3 DNA sequence: TGTGCCTGGGCTGAACTAGCGGGAATCGGTGAGCAGTTCTTC. The encoded protein is CAWAELAGIGEQFF. The chain employs TRBV30 and TRBJ2-1; the match to TRBD2 covers 10 bases. The germline V gene encodes CDR1 GTSNPN and CDR2 SVGIG (reference sequence). The CDR3 is made up of 14 amino acids. V shed 5 bases and J 9 bases; nucleotides not matched to a gene: 10.

This CDR3 is CASSEGHPRLQQETQYF. The DNA for the CDR3 is TGTGCCAGCAGTGAGGGGCATCCTCGATTGCAGCAAGAGACCCAGTACTTC. The chain employs TRBV2 and TRBJ2-5; a possible D gene is TRBD1 (5 bases). Per germline, CDR1 SNHLY and CDR2 FYNNEI. The CDR3 covers 17 residues. V lost 3 bases and J lost 2, with 19 bases in between.

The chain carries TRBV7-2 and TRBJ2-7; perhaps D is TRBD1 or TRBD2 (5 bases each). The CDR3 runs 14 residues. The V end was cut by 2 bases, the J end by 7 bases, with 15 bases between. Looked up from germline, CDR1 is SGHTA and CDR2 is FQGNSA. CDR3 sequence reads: CASSLPGTPGEQYF. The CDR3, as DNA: TGTGCCAGCAGCTTACCGGGAACCCCAGGGGAGCAGTACTTC. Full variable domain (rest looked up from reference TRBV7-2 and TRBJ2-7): GAGVSQSPSNKVTEKGKDVELRCDPISGHTALYWYRQSLGQGLEFLIYFQGNSAPDKSGLPSDRFSAERTGGSVSTLTIQRTQQEDSAVYLCASSLPGTPGEQYFGPGTRLTVT.

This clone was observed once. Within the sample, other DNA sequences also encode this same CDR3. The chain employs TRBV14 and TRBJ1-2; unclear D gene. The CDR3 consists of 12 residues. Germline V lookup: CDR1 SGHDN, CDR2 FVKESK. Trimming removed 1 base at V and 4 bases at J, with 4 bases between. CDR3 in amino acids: CASSQVGYGYTF. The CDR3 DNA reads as TGTGCCAGCAGCCAAGTCGGCTATGGCTACACCTTC.

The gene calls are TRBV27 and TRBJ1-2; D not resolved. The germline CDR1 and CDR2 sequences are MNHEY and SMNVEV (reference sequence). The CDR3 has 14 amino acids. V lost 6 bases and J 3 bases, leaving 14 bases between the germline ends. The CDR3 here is CASSLSRTDYGYTF. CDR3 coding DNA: TGTGCCAGCAGCCTATCAAGAACCGACTATGGCTACACCTTC.

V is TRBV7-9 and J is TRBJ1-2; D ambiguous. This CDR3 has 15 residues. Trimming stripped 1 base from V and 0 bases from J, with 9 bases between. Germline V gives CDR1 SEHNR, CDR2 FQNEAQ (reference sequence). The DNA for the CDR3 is TGTGCCAGCAGCTTAGGACAAGAAACTAACTATGGCTACACCTTC. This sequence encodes CASSLGQETNYGYTF.